The clone carrying this T cell receptor (beta chain) was detected only once. As yet, its antigen is unknown. CDR1 is LGHNA and CDR2 is YNFKEQ in the germline V gene. CDR3 length equals 16 residues. V lost 0 bases and J lost 5, with 13 bases in between. Amplification used 60 Vbeta primers and 13 Jbeta primers. TCRdb's table, derived via immunoSEQ multiplex PCR, lists solely in-frame clones and lacks some. The sample consists of 200,000 or so clones, over 75% of them appearing once. This entry belongs to a study of cytomegalovirus exposure and HLA in healthy donors. Overall study findings and caveats: Overall, roughly 150 TCR beta chains were annotated as cytomegalovirus-associated. Some V segments (TRBV6-2 and TRBV6-3 among them) were excluded as indistinguishable.

Sample: PBMCs. The sequence derives from a boy younger than 10 in good health and CMV-seronegative. The chain is built from TRBV4-2 and TRBJ2-2, with D possibly being TRBD1 (6 bases). This CDR3 reads CASSQDPRTETGELFF. The CDR3 coding sequence is TGTGCCAGCAGCCAAGATCCCAGGACAGAGACCGGGGAGCTGTTTTTT.